A single sample gave rise to the 27 T cell receptor beta chains below, sequenced in a study of blood T cell repertoires in COVID-19. Sequenced by immunoSEQ multiplex PCR; TCRdb stores in-frame clones only, minus some. The table includes approximately 130,000 clones, 84% detected once. The sample was peripheral blood. These receptors originate from a human donor in a cohort sampled during active COVID-19.

The gene calls are TRBV2 and TRBJ1-5, with D perhaps matching TRBD1 (6 bases). This CDR3 spans 12 amino acids. The V end lost 6 bases, the J end lost 9 bases, and 12 bases lay between the germline ends. The V gene's germline CDR1 is SNHLY and CDR2 FYNNEI. CDR3 coding DNA: TGTGCCAGCAGGCAGGGGATGGGGCCCCAGCATTTT. Translation: CASRQGMGPQHF.

J is TRBJ1-1 and V is TRBV7-9; D is possibly TRBD1 (6 bases). The germline V gene encodes CDR1 SEHNR and CDR2 FQNEAQ (reference sequence). Trimming took off 8 bases at V and 5 bases at J, with 12 bases between the two ends. The CDR3 length is 12 residues. The CDR3 protein is CASAQGETEAFF. The DNA of the CDR3 is TGTGCCAGCGCACAGGGTGAGACTGAAGCTTTCTTT.

This sequence joins TRBV5-1 and TRBJ2-2; 9 bases are shared with TRBD2. CDR3 length: 17 residues. Germline-derived CDR1 and CDR2 are SGHRS and YFSETQ. Trimming removed 2 bases from V and 5 bases from J; junction bases left unmatched: 10. CDR3: CASSFGSGGGRTGELFF. DNA for the CDR3: TGCGCCAGCAGCTTTGGTAGCGGGGGAGGACGGACCGGGGAGCTGTTTTTT.

J is TRBJ2-3 and V is TRBV5-8; perhaps TRBD1 as D (6 bases). In germline, CDR1 is SGHTS, CDR2 YDEGEE. V lost 3 bases and J lost 0, with 11 bases in between. This CDR3 spans 15 amino acids. The CDR3 bases are TGTGCCAGCAGCTCCGGACAGACTAGCACAGATACGCAGTATTTT. Translating it yields CASSSGQTSTDTQYF.

This clone was found a few times. The chain combines TRBV21-1 with TRBJ1-5. TRBV21-1 is described as a pseudogene. This CDR3 has 19 amino acids. The CDR3 region has the DNA TGTGCCAGCAGCACCCCCGGGCGGGGGCCGGATAATAGCAATCAGCCCCAGCATTTT. Protein sequence: CASSTPGRGPDNSNQPQHF.

The chain couples TRBV9 to TRBJ2-1; 9 nucleotides align to TRBD2. Germline-derived CDR1 and CDR2 are SGDLS and YYNGEE. The J segment lost 4 bases and the V segment lost 3 bases, leaving 5 bases of the junction unmatched. There are 15 residues in the CDR3. The CDR3 DNA is TGTGCCAGCAGCGCTGGGACTAGCAGTTACAATGAGCAGTTCTTC. Translating gives CASSAGTSSYNEQFF.

V usage is TRBV19 and J usage is TRBJ1-3; TRBD1 agrees at 9 bases. This CDR3 has 14 amino acids. Germline-derived CDR1 and CDR2 are LNHDA and SQIVND (reference sequence). The V segment lost 7 bases and the J segment 2 bases; nucleotides outside the gene matches: 3. CDR3 DNA sequence: TGTGCCAGTATGTGGGACAGGGCTGGAAACACCATATATTTT. Protein product: CASMWDRAGNTIYF.

J is TRBJ2-3 and V is TRBV30; TRBD2 aligns across 11 bases. CDR3 length: 15 amino acids. V was pared by 1 base and J by 2 bases, with 2 bases of the junction left unmatched. Germline V gene data show CDR1 as GTSNPN and CDR2 as SVGIG (reference sequence). The CDR3 loop reads CAWSGGLAVTDTQYF. The CDR3 bases are TGTGCCTGGAGTGGGGGACTAGCGGTCACAGATACGCAGTATTTT. The full variable domain, rest sourced from reference TRBV30 and TRBJ2-3, is SQTIHQWPATLVQPVGSPLSLECTVEGTSNPNLYWYRQAAGRGLQLLFYSVGIGQISSEVPQNLSASRPQDRQFILSSKKLLLSDSGFYLCAWSGGLAVTDTQYFGPGTRLTVL.

V and J are TRBV18 and TRBJ1-1, with D unresolved. Trimming left V 5 bases short and J 3 bases short, with 10 bases between. Germline V lookup: CDR1 KGHSH, CDR2 LQKENI. This CDR3 comprises 13 residues. The CDR3 sequence is CASSNGRDTEAFF. The CDR3 DNA sequence: TGTGCCAGCTCAAACGGGCGGGACACTGAAGCTTTCTTT.

The chain recombines TRBV15 with TRBJ1-5; weak D call: TRBD1 (6 bases). The CDR3 is 17 residues long. Trimming cost V 1 base and J 4 bases, with 17 bases left between them. Germline V gene lookup returns CDR1 LNHNV and CDR2 YYDKDF (reference sequence). The CDR3 DNA sequence: TGTGCCACCAGCAGAGGGGTTAGGACAGCACTTAATCAGCCCCAGCATTTT. Translated, it gives CATSRGVRTALNQPQHF.

Only a few counts were recorded for this clone. The chain uses TRBV15 and TRBJ1-5, with 9 bases matching TRBD1. Germline lookup yields CDR1 LNHNV and CDR2 YYDKDF (reference sequence). Germline trimming cut 3 bases from V and 2 bases from J; bases unmatched to any gene: 11. The CDR3 loop spans 18 amino acids. The CDR3, as DNA: TGTGCCACCAGCAGTCTGGGACAGGGCGCGAAAGGCAATCAGCCCCAGCATTTT. This gives the protein CATSSLGQGAKGNQPQHF.

This clone turned up a few times. This chain links TRBV5-6 with TRBJ2-7, with 9 bases aligning to TRBD2. J gave up 7 bases and V 4 bases, and 12 bases lay outside the gene matches. The CDR3 is 15 amino acids. The germline V gene has CDR1 SGHDT and CDR2 YYEEEE. The CDR3 loop is CASSRRASGAWEQYF. CDR3 nucleotide sequence: TGTGCCAGCAGCCGCCGGGCTAGCGGGGCCTGGGAGCAGTACTTC.

Here the CDR3 DNA reads TGTGCCAGCAGCGCCCGGGGTGTTACCACTGAAGCTTTCTTT. Its protein product is CASSARGVTTEAFF. The chain combines TRBV6-5 with TRBJ1-1; D remains unclear. This CDR3 is built from 14 residues. Germline CDR1 is MNHEY and CDR2 is SVGAGI. V lost 6 bases and J lost 4, with 15 bases in between.

The rearrangement uses TRBV9 and TRBJ2-1, with D possibly being TRBD2 (6 bases). This CDR3 spans 15 amino acids. Trimming took 0 bases from V and 3 from J, leaving 10 bases between them. Germline values: CDR1 SGDLS, CDR2 YYNGEE. The CDR3 protein is CASSVEGTYYNEQFF. CDR3 sequence (DNA): TGTGCCAGCAGCGTAGAAGGGACTTACTACAATGAGCAGTTCTTC. Together with reference TRBV9 and TRBJ2-1, the CDR3 gives the full variable domain: DSGVTQTPKHLITATGQRVTLRCSPRSGDLSVYWYQQSLDQGLQFLIQYYNGEERAKGNILERFSAQQFPDLHSELNLSSLELGDSALYFCASSVEGTYYNEQFFGPGTRLTVL.

The chain recombines TRBV14 with TRBJ2-7; D is possibly TRBD2 (7 bases). Looked up from germline, CDR1 is SGHDN and CDR2 is FVKESK. CDR3 length: 16 residues. Trimming stripped 4 bases from V and 0 bases from J, with 16 bases between. This chain's CDR3 is CASSPLRAGASYEQYF. DNA for the CDR3: TGTGCCAGCAGCCCCCTCAGGGCGGGGGCCTCCTACGAGCAGTACTTC. The entire variable domain, with the rest obtained from reference TRBV14 and TRBJ2-7, is as follows: EAGVTQFPSHSVIEKGQTVTLRCDPISGHDNLYWYRRVMGKEIKFLLHFVKESKQDESGMPNNRFLAERTGGTYSTLKVQPAELEDSGVYFCASSPLRAGASYEQYFGPGTRLTVT.

The V gene is TRBV2, the J gene TRBJ2-2; D is possibly TRBD2 (6 bases). This CDR3 is built from 13 residues. Deletions cut 4 bases from V and 6 bases from J, with 9 bases between. CDR1 is SNHLY and CDR2 is FYNNEI in the germline V gene. The CDR3 protein is CASSVGEAGELFF. In DNA, the CDR3 is TGTGCCAGCAGTGTGGGGGAGGCCGGGGAGCTGTTTTTT.

The genes are TRBV7-9 and TRBJ1-1; 10 bases are a match to TRBD1. Germline V lookup: CDR1 SEHNR, CDR2 FQNEAQ (reference sequence). This CDR3 contains 17 residues. Trimming removed 5 bases from V and 2 bases from J; junction bases left unmatched: 11. The CDR3, as DNA: TGTGCCAGCAGCCCCGGACAGGGGGTTAGGGTTAACACTGAAGCTTTCTTT. The encoded protein is CASSPGQGVRVNTEAFF.

The J gene is TRBJ1-2, the V gene TRBV27, with 7 positions matching TRBD1. The germline V gene has CDR1 MNHEY and CDR2 SMNVEV (reference sequence). The CDR3 totals 13 residues. J gave up 4 bases and V 5 bases, and 4 bases lay outside the gene matches. CDR3 in DNA: TGTGCCAGCAGTGCGGACAGGCTCTATGGCTACACCTTC. As protein: CASSADRLYGYTF.

The chain recombines TRBV9 with TRBJ2-4; 10 nucleotides line up with TRBD2. V lost 0 bases and J lost 7; bases outside the gene matches: 1. The CDR3 contains 14 residues. From germline, CDR1 is SGDLS and CDR2 YYNGEE. The CDR3 bases are TGTGCCAGCAGCGTAGCAGCGGGGGGGAACATTCAGTACTTC. Protein sequence: CASSVAAGGNIQYF.

This chain uses TRBV5-4 with TRBJ1-2; 7 bases match TRBD1. Germline CDR1 SGHNT, CDR2 YYREEE (reference sequence). Trimming cost V 4 bases and J 5 bases; bases outside gene matches: 11. The CDR3 has 15 residues. The CDR3 DNA sequence: TGTGCCAGCAGCGGGGAGTCAGGGGGGTTTTATGGCTACACCTTC. Amino acids: CASSGESGGFYGYTF.

The chain recombines TRBV2 with TRBJ2-4, with D possibly being TRBD2 (6 bases). The CDR3 is 12 amino acids. The germline V and J ends were trimmed by 6 bases and 9 bases, with 12 bases remaining between them. Germline V gene sequence: CDR1 SNHLY, CDR2 FYNNEI. The CDR3 loop reads CASSLGLSIQYF. The CDR3 DNA reads TGTGCCAGCAGCTTGGGACTGAGCATTCAGTACTTC.

This chain's CDR3 is CASSVGGTSQNSPLHF. For the CDR3, the DNA is TGTGCCAGCAGCGTAGGGGGGACATCGCAAAATTCACCCCTCCACTTT. This sequence joins TRBV9 and TRBJ1-6; D might be TRBD1 (6 bases). The V end lost 0 bases, the J end lost 7 bases, and 14 bases lay between the germline ends. The germline gives CDR1 SGDLS, CDR2 YYNGEE. CDR3 size: 16 residues.

The chain links TRBV18 to TRBJ2-7; 7 positions agree with TRBD2. Trimming at V came to 6 bases and at J to 0 bases, leaving 5 bases not matched to a gene. The germline V gene encodes CDR1 KGHSH and CDR2 LQKENI. This CDR3 contains 14 residues. DNA for the CDR3: TGTGCCAGCTCGACCGGGGGGTTCTCCTACGAGCAGTACTTC. Its protein is CASSTGGFSYEQYF.

The CDR3 region is CASSLEDRVYEQFF. Here the CDR3 DNA reads TGTGCCAGCAGCTTAGAGGACAGGGTCTATGAGCAGTTCTTC. V is TRBV7-9 and J is TRBJ2-1; TRBD1 agrees at 8 bases. The germline V gene encodes CDR1 SEHNR and CDR2 FQNEAQ (reference sequence). This CDR3 region has 14 residues. V lost 1 base to trimming and J lost 8 bases; unmatched junction nucleotides: 4.

CDR3 bases: TGTGCCTGGAGGGATAATCCGGGGGGGGGCTACACCTTC. Its protein is CAWRDNPGGGYTF. J is TRBJ1-2 and V is TRBV30; possible D gene TRBD1, 5 bases. The V and J ends lost 3 bases and 8 bases respectively, with 16 bases between them. Germline V lookup: CDR1 GTSNPN, CDR2 SVGIG (reference sequence). CDR3 length: 13 amino acids.

The V call is TRBV5-1, the J call TRBJ1-1; D remains ambiguous. The V end lost 0 bases, the J end lost 7 bases, and 10 bases lay between the germline ends. The V gene's germline CDR1 is SGHRS and CDR2 YFSETQ. The CDR3 extends over 13 amino acids. The CDR3 nucleotides read TGCGCCAGCAGCTTGGCAGCCGAGGGTGAAGCTTTCTTT. Its translation is CASSLAAEGEAFF.

The chain has TRBV4-2 and TRBJ2-7; TRBD2 agrees at 12 bases. Trimming took 1 base from V and 7 from J; bases not matched to a gene: 5. The length of the CDR3 is 15 residues. CDR1 LGHNA and CDR2 YNFKEQ come from the germline V gene. In nucleotides, the CDR3 is TGTGCCAGCAGCCAAGGTCCTGGGACTAGCGGGGAGCAGTACTTC. This gives the protein CASSQGPGTSGEQYF.